This passage covers 8 T cell receptor beta chains from one sample sequenced in a study of T cells in Graves' hyperthyroidism and ophthalmopathy. RNA transcripts were the template for amplifying TCR beta CDR3 regions. An initial round of RT-PCR targeting the TCR CDR3 relied on the HTBI primer set. TCRdb re-analysed the multiplex PCR reads in MiXCR, keeping a single row per CDR3 protein. The sample records 600,000 or so distinct CDR3 sequences, around 13% being singletons. Sequencing was carried out using blood. These receptors all stem from a woman aged 45-65 years with Graves' ophthalmopathy.

This clonotype was recorded many times. V is TRBV20-1 and J is TRBJ1-2; D possibly corresponds to TRBD1 (5 bases). The CDR3 is made up of 14 amino acids. CDR1 and CDR2 from the germline V gene are DFQATT and SNEGSKA (reference sequence). The V end was cut by 0 bases, the J end by 2 bases, with 10 bases between. CDR3 nucleotide sequence: TGCAGTGCTAGAGATGGGCAGGGAAACTATGGCTACACCTTC. Amino acids: CSARDGQGNYGYTF.

The V gene is TRBV6-1, the J gene TRBJ2-2, with D perhaps being TRBD1 or TRBD2 (5 bases each). With 6 bases removed from V and 6 bases from J, the gap between germline ends came to 14 bases. Germline loops: CDR1 MNHNS, CDR2 SASEGT. This CDR3 region has 14 residues. The CDR3: CASSRDLTAGELFF. The CDR3 DNA sequence: TGTGCCAGCAGCCGGGACCTGACAGCCGGGGAGCTGTTTTTT.

This clonotype occurred a few times. This chain joins TRBV5-1 and TRBJ2-7; D perhaps matches TRBD1 (6 bases). This CDR3 has 15 amino acids. V was pared by 0 bases and J by 0 bases, with 10 bases between. The germline CDR1 and CDR2 sequences are SGHRS and YFSETQ. Here the CDR3 reads CASSLGDTYSYEQYF. In DNA, the CDR3 is TGCGCCAGCAGCTTGGGGGACACCTACTCCTACGAGCAGTACTTC.

This clonotype came up many times. V is TRBV6-5 and J is TRBJ1-5; the D gene is possibly TRBD1 (6 bases). The V and J ends lost 4 bases and 5 bases respectively, with 9 bases between them. CDR3 length: 13 amino acids. Germline CDR1 and CDR2: MNHEY and SVGAGI. This CDR3 is CASSWGAYQPQHF. CDR3 in DNA: TGTGCCAGCAGTTGGGGGGCGTATCAGCCCCAGCATTTT.

This clonotype was found a few times. The chain combines TRBV20-1 with TRBJ1-1; the D gene is possibly TRBD1 (6 bases). V lost 0 bases to trimming and J lost 4 bases, with 15 bases between them. Per germline, CDR1 DFQATT and CDR2 SNEGSKA (reference sequence). CDR3 length: 15 amino acids. DNA for the CDR3: TGCAGTGCTAGAGATGGGGGGCCGGGGGGCACTGAAGCTTTCTTT. It specifies CSARDGGPGGTEAFF.

This clonotype was found many times. This chain uses TRBV10-3 with TRBJ1-2; TRBD1 aligns across 7 bases. Trimming at V came to 0 bases and at J to 6 bases, leaving 4 bases not matched to a gene. From germline, CDR1 is ENHRY and CDR2 SYGVKD. There are 14 residues in the CDR3. The CDR3 is CAISESGQPNGYTF. DNA of the CDR3: TGTGCCATCAGTGAGTCGGGACAGCCGAATGGCTACACCTTC.

This clonotype was seen ten or more times. The chain couples TRBV7-9 to TRBJ1-2; maybe TRBD1 (6 bases). Between the trimmed V and J ends, which lost 4 bases and 4 bases, there was a span of 10 bases. CDR3 length: 13 residues. Germline V lookup: CDR1 SEHNR, CDR2 FQNEAQ (reference sequence). The CDR3 here is CASSSGQFYGYTF. CDR3 bases: TGTGCCAGCAGCTCAGGACAGTTCTATGGCTACACCTTC.

The V call is TRBV10-2, the J call TRBJ2-5; D remains ambiguous. The CDR3 has 13 residues. With 7 bases removed from V and 2 bases from J, the gap between germline ends came to 11 bases. Germline lookup yields CDR1 WSHSY and CDR2 SAAADI. CDR3 coding DNA: TGCGCCAGCACAGGCGGTGGGCAAGAGACCCAGTACTTC. It encodes CASTGGGQETQYF.